This TCR beta chain is from a study of CD8 T cells in Susac syndrome. Notes on the study in general: It was acknowledged in the study that its TCR sequencing and HLA analysis involved a relatively small number of individuals.

cDNA came from about 0.51 to 1 ug RNA primed by random hexamers. Multiplex PCR with immunoSEQ amplified the TCR beta CDR3 across 54 Vbeta and 13 Jbeta. TCRdb ran MiXCR on the immunoSEQ multiplex PCR reads and lists one entry per CDR3 protein. This sample yields 150,000 to 200,000 distinct CDR3 sequences, of which over 85% are seen a single time; over 0.12% belongs to the top ten. Concerning this clonotype: As yet, its antigen is unknown.

Looked up from germline, CDR1 is SGDLS and CDR2 is YYNGEE. The V end lost 0 bases, the J end lost 2 bases, and 10 bases lay between the germline ends. CDR3 size: 15 residues. The specimen sequenced was CD4+ T cells from PBMCs. The chain combines TRBV9 with TRBJ2-3, with TRBD2 as a possible D gene (5 bases). The source is a human donor in good health. CDR3 loop: CASSVGAVDTDTQYF. As DNA, the CDR3 is TGTGCCAGCAGCGTAGGAGCGGTGGACACAGATACGCAGTATTTT.